The clone carrying this T cell receptor beta chain came up a few times. This sample stems from a study of blood T cells in healthy people across ages. Primed by a sample-barcoded 5' primer and a J-beta primer mix, a second PCR proceeded for about 6 to 12 cycles. TCRdb reprocessed the 5' RACE reads with MiXCR, giving one entry per CDR3 protein. Seen here are over a million distinct CDR3 sequences, around 43% observed once, and the top ten hold under 20%. CDR1 and CDR2 from the germline V gene are MNHEY and SVGAGI. Trimming removed 2 bases from V and 3 bases from J; junction bases left unmatched: 7. CDR3 length equals 16 residues.

Sequenced sample: blood. V is TRBV6-5 and J is TRBJ2-5; 9 bases match TRBD2. The sequence came from a woman aged 60 to 75 in good health. As DNA, the CDR3 is TGTGCCAGCAGTTACCTAGGACTAGCGAACAAAGAGACCCAGTACTTC. Its protein product is CASSYLGLANKETQYF.